Below are 16 T cell receptor beta chains sequenced from a single sample in a study of blood T cells in healthy people across ages. Next came a second PCR, run for about 6 to 11 cycles, which used a sample-barcoded 5' primer along with a J-beta primer mix. TCRdb re-called the 5' RACE reads through MiXCR, storing one row per CDR3 protein. The data contain roughly 1.4 million distinct CDR3 sequences, roughly 64% of them singletons. The material sequenced was blood. Every receptor here comes from a man aged 18 to 35 in good health.

This clonotype has just a few counts. The genes are TRBV6-6 and TRBJ1-5, with D perhaps matching TRBD1 (5 bases). The CDR3 contains 13 residues. Trimming cost V 2 bases and J 7 bases, with 9 bases left between them. From germline, CDR1 is MNHNY and CDR2 SVGAGI (reference sequence). The CDR3: CASSYGGKQPQHF. The CDR3 DNA sequence: TGTGCCAGCAGTTACGGGGGAAAGCAGCCCCAGCATTTT.

This clonotype showed up just once. The rearrangement uses TRBV12-3 or TRBV12-4 and TRBJ1-1; tentative D call: TRBD1 (5 bases). This CDR3 has 15 amino acids. The V end was cut by 2 bases, the J end by 4 bases, with 14 bases between. The DNA for the CDR3 is TGTGCCAGCAGTTTATTAGGGGATGGTGGCACTGAAGCTTTCTTT. Amino acid sequence: CASSLLGDGGTEAFF.

The chain uses TRBV27 and TRBJ1-2; possible D gene TRBD1, 6 bases. There are 15 residues in the CDR3. Trimming removed 5 bases from V and 8 bases from J, with 21 bases in between. The germline gives CDR1 MNHEY, CDR2 SMNVEV (reference sequence). The CDR3 region is CASSPSGTPRRGYTF. The CDR3 DNA is TGTGCCAGCAGTCCCTCCGGGACACCAAGGAGGGGCTACACCTTC.

This clonotype was seen once. This sequence joins TRBV20-1 and TRBJ2-7, with D perhaps TRBD1 or TRBD2 (6 bases each). V was clipped by 6 bases and J by 7 bases, with 16 bases between them. CDR3 size: 12 residues. Looked up from germline, CDR1 is DFQATT and CDR2 is SNEGSKA (reference sequence). The CDR3 DNA is TGCAGTGCCCTGGGGCAGGGGAGGGAGCAGTACTTC. Translated, it gives CSALGQGREQYF.

This clonotype was detected many times. This chain uses TRBV12-3 or TRBV12-4 with TRBJ1-1; possibly TRBD1 for D (5 bases). The V end lost 6 bases, the J end lost 1 base, and 9 bases lay between the germline ends. The CDR3 is 13 amino acids. In nucleotides, the CDR3 is TGTGCCAGCAGCTTGGGACCGAACACTGAAGCTTTCTTT. Its protein is CASSLGPNTEAFF.

In regard to this clonotype: The junction and the germline gene differ at one end; a read error may be behind it. This sequence joins TRBV5-8 and TRBJ1-2; D is perhaps TRBD1 (5 bases). There are 12 residues in the CDR3. Per germline, CDR1 SGHTS and CDR2 YDEGEE. CDR3: CTSLTETYGYTF. The CDR3 DNA follows: TGTACCAGTTTGACAGAGACCTATGGCTACACCTTC.

The rearrangement joins TRBV15 to TRBJ2-5; 8 bases line up with TRBD2. The J call may be faulty, since TRBJ2-7 better matches the DNA end. CDR1 is LNHNV, CDR2 YYDKDF, per germline (reference sequence). This CDR3 has 15 amino acids. For the CDR3, the DNA is TGTGCCACCAGCAGAGATCAGGCGGGAGGCTACGAGCAGTACTTC. Protein: CATSRDQAGGYEQYF.

The J gene is TRBJ2-5, the V gene TRBV7-9; D is possibly TRBD1 (6 bases). Germline V gene sequence: CDR1 SEHNR, CDR2 FQNEAQ (reference sequence). Trimming took off 2 bases at V and 0 bases at J, with 13 bases between the two ends. The CDR3 is 16 residues long. The CDR3 nucleotides read TGTGCCAGCAGCTTACTAATTTCAGGGGACCAAGAGACCCAGTACTTC. Its translation: CASSLLISGDQETQYF.

This clonotype was counted a few times. The chain recombines TRBV20-1 with TRBJ2-7; 11 bases agree with TRBD1. CDR1 is DFQATT, CDR2 SNEGSKA, per germline (reference sequence). J gave up 4 bases and V 6 bases, and 5 bases lay outside the gene matches. The CDR3 extends over 13 amino acids. This chain's CDR3 is CSAPGQGAYEQYF. For the CDR3, the DNA is TGCAGTGCCCCAGGACAGGGGGCTTACGAGCAGTACTTC.

Here the CDR3 DNA reads TGTGCCAGCAGCCAAGTTCGGAGAAGGCAGGACGAAAAACTGTTTTTT. Translating it yields CASSQVRRRQDEKLFF. V is TRBV3-1 and J is TRBJ1-4; D remains unclear. With 1 base removed from V and 8 bases from J, the gap between germline ends came to 17 bases. CDR1 and CDR2 from the germline V gene are LGHDT and YNNKEL (reference sequence). The CDR3 contains 16 residues. Supplemented by reference TRBV3-1 and TRBJ1-4, the full variable domain reads DTAVSQTPKYLVTQMGNDKSIKCEQNLGHDTMYWYKQDSKKFLKIMFSYNNKELIINETVPNRFSPKSPDKAHLNLHINSLELGDSAVYFCASSQVRRRQDEKLFFGSGTQLSVL.

This clonotype was recorded a few times. The chain couples TRBV2 to TRBJ2-5; TRBD1 aligns across 8 bases. Germline lookup yields CDR1 SNHLY and CDR2 FYNNEI. The V segment lost 5 bases and the J segment 1 base; nucleotides outside the gene matches: 9. The CDR3 is 16 amino acids. The CDR3 loop reads CASSFTGGGGQETQYF. CDR3 sequence (DNA): TGTGCCAGCAGTTTTACAGGGGGAGGTGGCCAAGAGACCCAGTACTTC.

There are a few counts of this clonotype. The chain combines TRBV20-1 with TRBJ2-1; D possibly corresponds to TRBD1 (5 bases). V lost 2 bases and J lost 10, with 12 bases in between. Germline assignment: CDR1 DFQATT and CDR2 SNEGSKA (reference sequence). The CDR3 loop spans 12 amino acids. CDR3 loop: CSARRGPGEQFF. The CDR3 nucleotides read TGCAGTGCTAGAAGGGGTCCCGGGGAGCAGTTCTTC.

The chain combines TRBV4-2 with TRBJ1-5, with D tentatively TRBD1 (5 bases). This CDR3 contains 18 residues. Germline CDR1 reads LGHNA; CDR2 reads YNFKEQ. V shed 6 bases and J shed 1 base, with 22 bases lying between them. CDR3 region: CASRLYADSGASNQPQHF. For the CDR3, the DNA is TGTGCCAGCAGACTCTACGCCGACAGCGGGGCCAGCAATCAGCCCCAGCATTTT.

The chain employs TRBV29-1 and TRBJ2-1; possible D gene TRBD2, 5 bases. The CDR3 consists of 12 residues. CDR1 is SQVTM, CDR2 ANQGSEA, per germline. Trimming took 0 bases from V and 12 from J, leaving 12 bases between them. In DNA form, the CDR3 reads TGCAGCGTTGAAGAGGAGGAAATGGTGCAGTTCTTC. Residues: CSVEEEEMVQFF.

CDR3 DNA: TGCAGTGCTTTGGACGAACCCTTCTACAATGAGCAGTTCTTC. Translating it yields CSALDEPFYNEQFF. This rearrangement joins TRBV20-1 to TRBJ2-1; D is unclear. The CDR3 is 14 amino acids. The V and J ends lost 5 bases and 3 bases respectively, with 14 bases between them. Germline CDR1 DFQATT, CDR2 SNEGSKA (reference sequence).

The chain couples TRBV10-3 to TRBJ1-1; perhaps TRBD1 as D (6 bases). With 4 bases removed from V and 5 bases from J, the gap between germline ends came to 14 bases. The CDR3 is made up of 14 amino acids. Germline V gene sequence: CDR1 ENHRY, CDR2 SYGVKD. CDR3 DNA: TGTGCCATCAGTGCCCTCAAAGGGGGGACTGAAGCTTTCTTT. Amino acids: CAISALKGGTEAFF.